Each of the 22 T cell receptor beta chains below was sequenced from the same sample in a study of PD-L1 blockade in urothelial cancer. Sequenced by immunoSEQ multiplex PCR; TCRdb stores in-frame clones only, minus some. Among around 30,000 clones listed, 80% were seen once. The starting material was PBMCs, obtained around atezolizumab (anti-PD-L1) treatment. The receptors stem from a man over 45 with urothelial cancer.

This clone has only one observation. The chain links TRBV5-1 to TRBJ1-2, with 9 bases identical to TRBD1. V lost 1 base, J lost 3 bases, and 10 bases stayed unmatched. The germline gives CDR1 SGHRS, CDR2 YFSETQ. The CDR3 sequence is 17 residues long. CDR3 bases: TGCGCCAGCAGCTTGATGGCCACAGGGGGCGCTTACTATGGCTACACCTTC. Protein sequence: CASSLMATGGAYYGYTF.

The V and J genes are TRBV5-1 and TRBJ2-1; TRBD2 aligns across 8 bases. The CDR3 is 15 residues long. Germline values: CDR1 SGHRS, CDR2 YFSETQ. V lost 0 bases and J lost 4; bases outside the gene matches: 3. The CDR3 sequence is CASSLGTSGYNEQFF. The CDR3 DNA sequence: TGCGCCAGCAGCTTGGGAACTAGCGGATACAATGAGCAGTTCTTC.

This chain's CDR3 is CASSLTGTGSGANVLTF. CDR3 DNA: TGTGCCAGCAGCTTAACAGGGACAGGCTCTGGGGCCAACGTCCTGACTTTC. The chain is built from TRBV7-3 and TRBJ2-6, with 8 nucleotides matching TRBD1. CDR3 length: 17 amino acids. Unmatched junction bases numbered 1, after V lost 0 bases and J lost 0 bases. CDR1 is SGHTA and CDR2 is FQGTGA in the germline V gene.

This clone was observed once. The rearrangement uses TRBV12-5 and TRBJ1-5; maybe TRBD1 (6 bases). Germline assignment: CDR1 LGHNT and CDR2 FRNRAP. The V and J ends lost 2 bases and 6 bases respectively, with 17 bases between them. The CDR3 loop spans 16 amino acids. CDR3 in amino acids: CASGLTEWGGGQPQHF. The CDR3 DNA is TGTGCTAGTGGTTTGACAGAATGGGGGGGCGGTCAGCCCCAGCATTTT. Full variable domain (outside the CDR3, taken from reference TRBV12-5 and TRBJ1-5): DARVTQTPRHKVTEMGQEVTMRCQPILGHNTVFWYRQTMMQGLELLAYFRNRAPLDDSGMPKDRFSAEMPDATLATLKIQPSEPRDSAVYFCASGLTEWGGGQPQHFGDGTRLSIL.

This clone was found a few times. The chain recombines TRBV5-1 with TRBJ2-7; 9 bases agree with TRBD1. CDR3 length equals 17 residues. The ends lost 0 bases at V and 4 bases at J; junction bases unmatched: 11. Germline V gene sequence: CDR1 SGHRS, CDR2 YFSETQ. CDR3 sequence (DNA): TGCGCCAGCAGCTTGGGGGGGACAGGGAATCTTGGATACGAGCAGTACTTC. It encodes CASSLGGTGNLGYEQYF.

This chain links TRBV18 with TRBJ2-7; 10 bases fit TRBD2. Germline V CDR1 and CDR2: KGHSH, LQKENI. The CDR3 spans 14 residues. V gave up 3 bases and J gave up 6 bases; unmatched junction bases: 5. The chain's CDR3 is CASSPDLAGAEQYF. The CDR3 nucleotides read TGTGCCAGCTCACCCGATCTAGCGGGAGCCGAGCAGTACTTC.

Only a few counts were recorded for this clone. The chain couples TRBV5-1 to TRBJ1-1; TRBD1 aligns across 9 bases. Germline CDR1 and CDR2: SGHRS and YFSETQ. The CDR3 contains 15 residues. After removal of 4 bases from V and 5 bases from J, the junction contained 9 bases not matched to a gene. The CDR3 nucleotides read TGCGCCAGCAGCCAAAAACAGGGGGCGGGAACTGAAGCTTTCTTT. Translation: CASSQKQGAGTEAFF.

This rearrangement joins TRBV29-1 to TRBJ2-1; D not resolved. The length of the CDR3 is 13 residues. Germline assignment: CDR1 SQVTM and CDR2 ANQGSEA. V was cut by 6 bases and J by 1 base, with 10 bases left in between. The CDR3 here is CSVPQRSYNEQFF. The DNA of the CDR3 is TGCAGCGTCCCGCAGAGGTCCTACAATGAGCAGTTCTTC.

J is TRBJ1-2 and V is TRBV6-5; D may be TRBD1 (6 bases). This CDR3 is built from 13 residues. In germline, CDR1 is MNHEY, CDR2 SVGAGI. V was shortened by 2 bases and J by 8 bases, with 12 bases between the two germline ends. This CDR3 is CASSYKTGLGYTF. The CDR3 region has the DNA TGTGCCAGCAGTTACAAAACAGGGCTCGGCTACACCTTC.

V usage is TRBV28 and J usage is TRBJ2-1, with TRBD1 matching 7 bases. After removal of 6 bases from V and 6 bases from J, the junction contained 2 bases not matched to a gene. The CDR3 has 12 residues. CDR1 and CDR2 (germline): MDHEN, SYDVKM. The CDR3 nucleotides read TGTGCCAGCAGGGGACAGAGCAATGAGCAGTTCTTC. Translation: CASRGQSNEQFF.

The chain recombines TRBV18 with TRBJ1-2; tentative D call: TRBD1 (6 bases). This CDR3 contains 15 residues. Trimming removed 0 bases at V and 4 bases at J, with 12 bases between. Germline V gene lookup returns CDR1 KGHSH and CDR2 LQKENI. CDR3 loop: CASSPPGPGVYGYTF. The CDR3 coding sequence is TGTGCCAGCTCACCACCGGGTCCAGGGGTCTATGGCTACACCTTC.

The chain uses TRBV2 and TRBJ1-5; D is perhaps TRBD1 (6 bases). The CDR3 sequence is 14 residues long. Looked up from germline, CDR1 is SNHLY and CDR2 is FYNNEI. The V gene lost 7 bases and the J gene lost 2 bases, with 12 bases spanning the gap. This CDR3 reads CASKQGVGNQPQHF. In nucleotides, the CDR3 is TGTGCCAGCAAACAGGGAGTTGGCAATCAGCCCCAGCATTTT. Together with reference TRBV2 and TRBJ1-5, the CDR3 gives the full variable domain: EPEVTQTPSHQVTQMGQEVILRCVPISNHLYFYWYRQILGQKVEFLVSFYNNEISEKSEIFDDQFSVERPDGSNFTLKIRSTKLEDSAMYFCASKQGVGNQPQHFGDGTRLSIL.

About this clone: The sample contains more than one DNA sequence encoding this CDR3. The rearrangement links TRBV5-1 to TRBJ2-3, with a tentative D call TRBD2 (6 bases). The CDR3 is 14 residues long. The germline V and J ends were trimmed by 0 bases and 3 bases, with 8 bases remaining between them. Germline CDR1 SGHRS, CDR2 YFSETQ. CDR3 protein: CASSLAGGTDTQYF. CDR3 sequence (DNA): TGCGCCAGCAGCTTGGCCGGGGGAACAGATACGCAGTATTTT.

This chain links TRBV2 with TRBJ2-1; 9 bases fit TRBD2. This CDR3 is 17 amino acids long. The V gene's germline CDR1 is SNHLY and CDR2 FYNNEI. Trimming removed 5 bases from V and 5 bases from J; junction bases left unmatched: 13. The CDR3 sequence is CASSLGPLAGAHNEQFF. The CDR3 DNA sequence: TGTGCCAGCAGTTTAGGACCTTTAGCGGGGGCCCACAATGAGCAGTTCTTC. The whole variable domain, remainder taken from reference TRBV2 and TRBJ2-1, is EPEVTQTPSHQVTQMGQEVILRCVPISNHLYFYWYRQILGQKVEFLVSFYNNEISEKSEIFDDQFSVERPDGSNFTLKIRSTKLEDSAMYFCASSLGPLAGAHNEQFFGPGTRLTVL.

The rearrangement uses TRBV5-1 and TRBJ1-5; TRBD1 is a possible D gene (5 bases). The germline V gene has CDR1 SGHRS and CDR2 YFSETQ. The CDR3 contains 15 residues. V was pared by 0 bases and J by 7 bases, with 14 bases between. The CDR3 bases are TGCGCCAGCAGCTTGGGGGACTTGCCGATCCAGCCCCAGCATTTT. The encoded protein is CASSLGDLPIQPQHF.

This chain connects TRBV7-2 to TRBJ1-2; D gene uncertain. Looked up from germline, CDR1 is SGHTA and CDR2 is FQGNSA. The CDR3 is 14 amino acids. With 5 bases removed from V and 2 bases from J, the gap between germline ends came to 12 bases. CDR3 nucleotide sequence: TGTGCCAGCAGCCCCGGCACAGTAAACTATGGCTACACCTTC. This codes for CASSPGTVNYGYTF.

The genes are TRBV30 and TRBJ2-3; 13 bases are shared with TRBD2. There are 16 residues in the CDR3. Germline V CDR1 and CDR2: GTSNPN, SVGIG (reference sequence). The V segment lost 3 bases and the J segment 3 bases; nucleotides outside the gene matches: 6. CDR3 nucleotide sequence: TGTGCCTGGAGCTCCGGACTAGCGGGAGCAACAGATACGCAGTATTTT. Protein sequence: CAWSSGLAGATDTQYF.

Within the sample, this clone is medium-sized. J is TRBJ2-7 and V is TRBV5-6; D might be TRBD1 (6 bases). Germline loops: CDR1 SGHDT, CDR2 YYEEEE. Trimming removed 3 bases from V and 5 bases from J, with 12 bases in between. The CDR3 loop spans 13 amino acids. DNA of the CDR3: TGTGCCAGCAGCTGGATGACAGGTAACGAGCAGTACGTC. This gives the protein CASSWMTGNEQYV.

The gene calls are TRBV5-1 and TRBJ1-3, with D possibly TRBD1 on 6 matching bases. Germline CDR1 and CDR2: SGHRS and YFSETQ. The CDR3 has 14 amino acids. Trimming removed 6 bases from V and 4 bases from J, with 14 bases in between. In nucleotides, the CDR3 is TGCGCCAGCAACGACCCCAGGGGAGGAAACACCATATATTTT. Translation gives CASNDPRGGNTIYF.

The V call is TRBV7-2, the J call TRBJ1-5; weak D call: TRBD1 (5 bases). V lost 7 bases, J lost 2 bases, and 9 bases lay in between. Germline lookup yields CDR1 SGHTA and CDR2 FQGNSA. The CDR3 consists of 13 residues. The CDR3 DNA is TGTGCCAGCAACACAGGCCGCAATCAGCCCCAGCATTTT. It codes for CASNTGRNQPQHF.

The chain combines TRBV5-1 with TRBJ2-7; 14 bases line up with TRBD2. V gave up 3 bases and J gave up 2 bases; unmatched junction bases: 13. The CDR3 contains 19 residues. The germline V gene has CDR1 SGHRS and CDR2 YFSETQ. CDR3 sequence: CASSWGTSGSAQVPYEQYF. CDR3 in DNA: TGCGCCAGCAGCTGGGGGACTAGCGGGAGCGCTCAGGTTCCCTACGAGCAGTACTTC.

The V call is TRBV19, the J call TRBJ1-1, with D unclear. This CDR3 region has 15 residues. The V gene's germline CDR1 is LNHDA and CDR2 SQIVND (reference sequence). V dropped 5 bases and J dropped 3 bases, with 16 bases sitting between them. Written as DNA, the CDR3 is TGTGCCAGTAGTTACTCCCCCCTAGCGGACACTGAAGCTTTCTTT. Its translation is CASSYSPLADTEAFF.